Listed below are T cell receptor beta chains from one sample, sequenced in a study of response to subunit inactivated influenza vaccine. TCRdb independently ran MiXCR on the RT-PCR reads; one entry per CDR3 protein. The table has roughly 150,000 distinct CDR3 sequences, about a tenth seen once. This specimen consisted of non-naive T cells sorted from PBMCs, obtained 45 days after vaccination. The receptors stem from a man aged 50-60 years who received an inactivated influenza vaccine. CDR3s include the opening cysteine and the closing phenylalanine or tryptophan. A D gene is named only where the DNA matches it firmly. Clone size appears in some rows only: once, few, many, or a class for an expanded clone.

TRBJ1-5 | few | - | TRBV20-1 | TGCAGTGCTGCACAGGGTACGGTTCGTGGCAATCAGCCCCAGCATTTT | CSAAQGTVRGNQPQHF
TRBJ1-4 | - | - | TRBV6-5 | TGTGCCAGCAGTTACTCGTGGGGTACTAATGAAAAACTGTTTTTT | CASSYSWGTNEKLFF
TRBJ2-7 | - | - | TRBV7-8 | TGTGCCAGCAGCTTAGCCCCCGAGCGATACGAGCAGTACTTC | CASSLAPERYEQYF
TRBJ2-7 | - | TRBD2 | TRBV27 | TGTGCCAGCAGTTTCGGAGCGGGAGGGGGCGAGCAGTACTTC | CASSFGAGGGEQYF
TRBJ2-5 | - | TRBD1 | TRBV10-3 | TGTGCCATCAGTGAGTCGGACAGGTCAGAGACCCAGTACTTC | CAISESDRSETQYF
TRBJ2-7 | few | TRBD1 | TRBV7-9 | TGTGCCAGCAGCCCACAGGGGGCGCGGAACGAGCAGTACTTC | CASSPQGARNEQYF
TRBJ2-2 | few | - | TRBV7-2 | TGTGCCAGCAGTAGGGACTTAGCGAACACCGGGGAGCTGTTTTTT | CASSRDLANTGELFF
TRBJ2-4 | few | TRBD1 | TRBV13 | TGTGCCAGCAGCTTAGATGCCCGGGACAGAAACATTCAGTACTTC | CASSLDARDRNIQYF
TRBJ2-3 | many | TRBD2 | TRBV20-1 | TGCAGTGCTAGAGATTCCCTGGGACTAGCGGGAGGAACAGATACGCAGTATTTT | CSARDSLGLAGGTDTQYF
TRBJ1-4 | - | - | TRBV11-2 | TGTGCCAGCAGCTTCGGGGATGTTAATGAAAAACTGTTTTTT | CASSFGDVNEKLFF
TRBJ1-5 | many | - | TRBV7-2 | TGTGCCAGCAGCTCGAAGAGCAATCAGCCCCAGCATTTT | CASSSKSNQPQHF
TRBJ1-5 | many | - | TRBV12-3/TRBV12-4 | TGTGCCAGCAGTTTTTCGAGCGGAGGCAATCAGCCCCAGCATTTT | CASSFSSGGNQPQHF
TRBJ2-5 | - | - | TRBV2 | TGTGCCAGCGGTTCTGCGGGACTCCACCAAGAGACCCAGTACTTC | CASGSAGLHQETQYF
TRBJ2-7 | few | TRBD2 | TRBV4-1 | TGCGCCAGCAGCCAAGTACCCGCTAGCTTCGCGGGGGGGACCTACGAGCAGTACTTC | CASSQVPASFAGGTYEQYF
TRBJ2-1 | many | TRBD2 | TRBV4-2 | TGTGCCAGCAGCCAAGAGTCTAGCGGAAATTACAATGAGCAGTTCTTC | CASSQESSGNYNEQFF
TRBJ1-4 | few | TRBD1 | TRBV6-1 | TGTGCCAGCAGTCCTCCGGGACAGGGGCTCGAAAAACTGTTTTTT | CASSPPGQGLEKLFF
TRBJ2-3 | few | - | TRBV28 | TGTGCCAGCAGTGATCGGGGGGCCAACACAGATACGCAGTATTTT | CASSDRGANTDTQYF
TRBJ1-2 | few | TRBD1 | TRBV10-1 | TGCGCCAGCAGTGACGGACAGGGCCATGGCTACACCTTC | CASSDGQGHGYTF
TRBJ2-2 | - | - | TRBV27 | TGTGCCGGCAGTTTAAGATCGCGGGGGCCAACGTTCGGGGAGCTGTTTTTT | CAGSLRSRGPTFGELFF
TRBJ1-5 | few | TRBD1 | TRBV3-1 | TGTGCCAGCAGCTTGACAGGGGCTAGCAATCAGCCCCAGCATTTT | CASSLTGASNQPQHF
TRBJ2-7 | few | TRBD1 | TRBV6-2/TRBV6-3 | TGTGCCAGCAGCCCACTAAGGACAGGGGGCATCAGCTACGAGCAGTACTTC | CASSPLRTGGISYEQYF
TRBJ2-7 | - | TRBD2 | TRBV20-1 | TGCAGTGCTGCCCCCCTTACTAGCGGGAGACGGGTCTACGAGCAGTACTTC | CSAAPLTSGRRVYEQYF
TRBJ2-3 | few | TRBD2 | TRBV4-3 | TGCGCCAGCAGCCACAAAGCGGGAGGGCCCACAGATACGCAGTATTTT | CASSHKAGGPTDTQYF
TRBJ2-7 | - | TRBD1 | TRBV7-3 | TGTGCCAGCAGCTTCGGACAGGGAAGGGACGAGCAGTACTTC | CASSFGQGRDEQYF
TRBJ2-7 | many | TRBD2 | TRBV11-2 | TGTGCCAGCACCCTCAGCGGGAGCTACGAGCAGTACTTC | CASTLSGSYEQYF
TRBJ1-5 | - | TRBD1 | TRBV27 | TGTGCCAGCAGTTTAAGGGCAGGGGGGTTGCCCCAGCATTTT | CASSLRAGGLPQHF
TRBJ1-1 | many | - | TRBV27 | TGTGCCAGCAGCCTCGGTGGACCTTTGAACACTGAAGCTTTCTTT | CASSLGGPLNTEAFF
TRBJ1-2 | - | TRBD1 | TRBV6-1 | TGTGCCAGCAGCAACAGGGGTTACTTTGATGGCTACACCTTC | CASSNRGYFDGYTF
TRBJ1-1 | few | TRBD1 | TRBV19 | TGTGCCAGTAGTAGGACAGGGAAGAACACTGAAGCTTTCTTT | CASSRTGKNTEAFF
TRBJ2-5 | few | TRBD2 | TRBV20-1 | TGCAGTGCTTTAGCGGGAGGTGGTCAAGAGACCCAGTACTTC | CSALAGGGQETQYF